Each of the 13 T cell receptor beta chains below was sequenced from the same sample in a study of T cells in Graves' hyperthyroidism and ophthalmopathy. The CDR3 regions of TCR beta were amplified from RNA transcripts. Using the HTBI primer set, a first-round RT-PCR was run on the TCR CDR3. TCRdb re-called the multiplex PCR reads through MiXCR, storing one row per CDR3 protein. The data show about 560,000 distinct CDR3 sequences, with approximately 16% seen just once and around a sixth held by the top ten. Sequences were obtained from blood. These receptors all stem from a woman aged 18-30 years with Graves' hyperthyroidism.

Many counts were recorded for this clonotype. The CDR3 sequence: CASRPLSGGTDNEQFF. Here the CDR3 DNA reads TGTGCCAGCAGACCCCTTAGCGGGGGGACGGACAATGAGCAGTTCTTC. This rearrangement joins TRBV27 to TRBJ2-1, with 10 bases matching TRBD2. CDR3 length: 16 residues. Germline V CDR1 and CDR2: MNHEY, SMNVEV (reference sequence). The J segment lost 5 bases and the V segment lost 6 bases, leaving 10 bases of the junction unmatched.

This clonotype was counted at least ten times. The genes are TRBV28 and TRBJ2-5, with TRBD2 matching over 7 bases. V shed 3 bases, J shed 5 bases, and the junction held 12 bases outside the gene matches. This CDR3 has 16 amino acids. Germline CDR1 MDHEN, CDR2 SYDVKM. The CDR3: CASSFSPTSGDETQYF. CDR3 DNA: TGTGCCAGCAGTTTTTCCCCCACCAGCGGGGATGAGACCCAGTACTTC.

This clonotype occurred many times. The rearrangement links TRBV12-3 or TRBV12-4 to TRBJ1-2, with D unresolved. CDR3 length: 13 residues. V was cut by 2 bases and J by 3 bases, with 7 bases left in between. CDR3 DNA: TGTGCCAGCAGTTTACGGGTCCACTATGGCTACACCTTC. Translated: CASSLRVHYGYTF.

This clonotype was recorded many times. The V call is TRBV5-1, the J call TRBJ2-7; the D is unclear. Germline CDR1 reads SGHRS; CDR2 reads YFSETQ. The CDR3 contains 15 residues. V gave up 0 bases and J gave up 2 bases, with 12 bases separating them. CDR3 in DNA: TGCGCCAGCAGCTTGGCCGTGGCGGAGACCTACGAGCAGTACTTC. Residues: CASSLAVAETYEQYF.

CDR3 sequence (DNA): TGTGCCAGCAAGGCGGGGGGGAATGAGCAGTTCTTC. It codes for CASKAGGNEQFF. This chain joins TRBV12-3 or TRBV12-4 and TRBJ2-1; 9 bases are a match to TRBD2. The CDR3 extends over 12 amino acids. The junction had 2 bases not matched to a gene; V was cut back by 7 bases and J by 7 bases.

The table lists this clonotype with many counts. The V and J genes are TRBV7-2 and TRBJ2-5; 13 bases agree with TRBD2. CDR3 size: 16 residues. V was clipped by 2 bases and J by 5 bases; unmatched bases: 5. Germline values: CDR1 SGHTA, CDR2 FQGNSA. This CDR3 reads CASSLRTSGSWETQYF. The CDR3 DNA is TGTGCCAGCAGCTTACGGACTAGCGGGAGTTGGGAGACCCAGTACTTC.

The chain combines TRBV5-6 with TRBJ2-7; 14 bases agree with TRBD2. The CDR3 runs to 18 residues. CDR1 and CDR2 (germline): SGHDT, YYEEEE. The J segment lost 7 bases and the V segment lost 3 bases, leaving 15 bases of the junction unmatched. The CDR3 sequence: CASSWGLAGVLRGNEQYF. The CDR3 DNA reads as TGTGCCAGCAGCTGGGGACTAGCGGGAGTCCTACGGGGCAATGAGCAGTACTTC.

This clonotype was seen repeatedly, ten times or more. DNA for the CDR3: TGTGCCAGCAGCCCAGGGATTGGACAGAACATTCAGTACTTC. Translating gives CASSPGIGQNIQYF. V is TRBV7-2 and J is TRBJ2-4, with D perhaps matching TRBD1 (6 bases). Germline CDR1 SGHTA, CDR2 FQGNSA. V shed 5 bases and J shed 7 bases, with 15 bases lying between them. CDR3 length: 14 residues. The full variable domain, with the rest looked up from reference TRBV7-2 and TRBJ2-4, is GAGVSQSPSNKVTEKGKDVELRCDPISGHTALYWYRQSLGQGLEFLIYFQGNSAPDKSGLPSDRFSAERTGGSVSTLTIQRTQQEDSAVYLCASSPGIGQNIQYFGAGTRLSVL.

This chain uses TRBV11-2 with TRBJ2-7, with D hard to call. Germline-derived CDR1 and CDR2 are SGHAT and FQNNGV. This CDR3 has 15 residues. V was shortened by 5 bases and J by 2 bases, with 16 bases between the two germline ends. The CDR3 DNA is TGTGCCAGCAGCCCCGACCGAATGGGGACCTACGAGCAGTACTTC. This translates into CASSPDRMGTYEQYF.

In this sample, this clonotype turned up many times. The chain has TRBV18 and TRBJ2-5; 13 bases map to TRBD2. This CDR3 is 15 amino acids long. The germline CDR1 and CDR2 sequences are KGHSH and LQKENI. V was clipped by 5 bases and J by 2 bases; unmatched bases: 2. The CDR3 DNA is TGTGCCAGCTCAAAGGGACTAGCGGGACAAGAGACCCAGTACTTC. Encoded protein: CASSKGLAGQETQYF. The full variable domain, rest sourced from reference TRBV18 and TRBJ2-5, is NAGVMQNPRHLVRRRGQEARLRCSPMKGHSHVYWYRQLPEEGLKFMVYLQKENIIDESGMPKERFSAEFPKEGPSILRIQQVVRGDSAAYFCASSKGLAGQETQYFGPGTRLLVL.

The chain uses TRBV7-9 and TRBJ2-5; the D gene is possibly TRBD1 (6 bases). This CDR3 spans 14 amino acids. Trimming removed 5 bases from V and 1 base from J, with 11 bases in between. CDR1 is SEHNR and CDR2 is FQNEAQ in the germline V gene (reference sequence). Written as DNA, the CDR3 is TGTGCCAGCAGCCCAAGCAGGGGCCAAGAGACCCAGTACTTC. Its protein product is CASSPSRGQETQYF. The full variable domain, its missing parts supplied by reference TRBV7-9 and TRBJ2-5, is DTGVSQNPRHKITKRGQNVTFRCDPISEHNRLYWYRQTLGQGPEFLTYFQNEAQLEKSRLLSDRFSAERPKGSFSTLEIQRTEQGDSAMYLCASSPSRGQETQYFGPGTRLLVL.

This clonotype was seen at least ten times. The rearrangement uses TRBV20-1 and TRBJ1-1, with D unresolved. CDR1 DFQATT and CDR2 SNEGSKA come from the germline V gene (reference sequence). The CDR3 totals 11 residues. Trimming removed 5 bases from V and 5 bases from J, with 9 bases in between. Here the CDR3 reads CSAPGSTEAFF. The CDR3 coding sequence is TGCAGTGCTCCGGGGAGTACTGAAGCTTTCTTT.

The chain combines TRBV5-1 with TRBJ1-6; 7 nucleotides line up with TRBD1. CDR1 and CDR2 from the germline V gene are SGHRS and YFSETQ. With 4 bases clipped from V and 8 bases from J, the junction kept 12 bases outside the gene matches. This CDR3 has 16 residues. DNA of the CDR3: TGCGCCAGCAGCGCGGTGCGACAGGGTAGATATTCACCCCTCCACTTT. Its protein is CASSAVRQGRYSPLHF.